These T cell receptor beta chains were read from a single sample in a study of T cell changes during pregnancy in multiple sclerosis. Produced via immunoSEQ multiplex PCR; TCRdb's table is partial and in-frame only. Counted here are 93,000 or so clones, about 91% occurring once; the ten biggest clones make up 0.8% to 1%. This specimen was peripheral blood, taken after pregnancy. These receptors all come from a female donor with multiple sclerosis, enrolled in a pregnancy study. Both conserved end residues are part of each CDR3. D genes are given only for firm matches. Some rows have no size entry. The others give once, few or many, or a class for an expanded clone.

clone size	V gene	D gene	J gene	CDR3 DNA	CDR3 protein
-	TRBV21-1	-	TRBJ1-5	TGTGCCAGCAGCGCTTCTGGGGCAAGCAATCAGCCCCAGCATTTT	CASSASGASNQPQHF
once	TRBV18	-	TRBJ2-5	TGTGCCAGCTCGCCCCGGGCGGACGGCTCGGGGGAGACCCAGTACTTC	CASSPRADGSGETQYF
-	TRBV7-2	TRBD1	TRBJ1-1	TGTGCCAGCAGCCCGCAAAATGCAGGGGGGAACACTGAAGCTTTCTTT	CASSPQNAGGNTEAFF
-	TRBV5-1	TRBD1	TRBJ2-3	TGCGCCAGCAGCTTGGAGGGGGCAAGCACAGATACGCAGTATTTT	CASSLEGASTDTQYF
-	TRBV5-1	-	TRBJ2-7	TGCGCCAGCAGCTTGGCCTCGGGTTGGGAGCAGTACTTC	CASSLASGWEQYF
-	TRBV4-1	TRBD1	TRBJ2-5	TGCGCCAGCAGCCCAGAGACAGGGGGCGCCGTAGAGACCCAGTACTTC	CASSPETGGAVETQYF
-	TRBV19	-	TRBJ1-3	TGTGCCAGCCGCGAGGCACCCCGCTCTGGAAACACCATATATTTT	CASREAPRSGNTIYF
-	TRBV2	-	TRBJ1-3	TGTGCCAGCACGAGGGATTCAGGAGGAAACACCATATATTTT	CASTRDSGGNTIYF
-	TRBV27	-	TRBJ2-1	TGTGCCAGCGGTTTGACGTGGAGCAGCTCCTACAATGAGCAGTTCTTC	CASGLTWSSSYNEQFF
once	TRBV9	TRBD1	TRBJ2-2	TGTGCCAGCAGCCTCCGGACAGGGCGGAACACCGGGGAGCTGTTTTTT	CASSLRTGRNTGELFF
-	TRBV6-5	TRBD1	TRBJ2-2	TGTGCCAGCAGTTCGGACAGGCTCCGTGGCACCGGGGAGCTGTTTTTT	CASSSDRLRGTGELFF
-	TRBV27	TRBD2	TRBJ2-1	TGTGCCAGCACCTCGTTAGCGGGGGGCTACAATGAGCAGTTCTTC	CASTSLAGGYNEQFF
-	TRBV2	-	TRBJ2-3	TGTGCCAGCAAGAAAAGCCTTAGCACAGATACGCAGTATTTT	CASKKSLSTDTQYF
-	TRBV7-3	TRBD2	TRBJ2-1	TGTGCCAGCAGCTTATCCGGGAGCGGGAAGTGGGACAATGAGCAGTTCTTC	CASSLSGSGKWDNEQFF
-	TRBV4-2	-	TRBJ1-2	TGTGCCAGCAGCCCCGGAGGGTTTGGAATCGGCTACACCTTC	CASSPGGFGIGYTF
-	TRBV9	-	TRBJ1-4	TGTGCCAGCAGCGGAGCGGGAGGAACTAATGAAAAACTGTTTTTT	CASSGAGGTNEKLFF
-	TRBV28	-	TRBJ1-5	TGTGCCAGCAGTTTATTGATAGGGGGCAATCAGCCCCAGCATTTT	CASSLLIGGNQPQHF
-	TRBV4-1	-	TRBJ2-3	TGCGCCAGCAGCCAAAAGCCGGGAGATACGCAGTATTTT	CASSQKPGDTQYF
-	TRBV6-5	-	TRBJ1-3	TGTGCCAGCAGGGCAATAAGTCCTGGAAACACCATATATTTT	CASRAISPGNTIYF
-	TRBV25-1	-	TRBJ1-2	TGTGCCAGCAGTATTTATTATGGCTACACCTTC	CASSIYYGYTF
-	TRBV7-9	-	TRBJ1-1	TGTGCCAGCAGCTTAGCAGGGGGTCCGAACACTGAAGCTTTCTTT	CASSLAGGPNTEAFF
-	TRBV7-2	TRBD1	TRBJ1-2	TGTGCCAGCAGCTCGTTACAGGGGAGCTATGGCTACACCTTC	CASSSLQGSYGYTF
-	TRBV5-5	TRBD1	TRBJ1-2	TGTGCCAGCAGCCCGGGGGGGACAGGGGCAAGAGGCTACACCTTC	CASSPGGTGARGYTF
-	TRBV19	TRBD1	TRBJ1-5	TGTGCCAGTAGTGCAGCAGGGGGAGGTCAGCCCCAGCATTTT	CASSAAGGGQPQHF
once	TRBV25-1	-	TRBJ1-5	TGTGCCAGCAGTGACGAGGTGGGCAATCAGCCCCAGCATTTT	CASSDEVGNQPQHF
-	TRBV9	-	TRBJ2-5	TGTGCCAGCAGCGTAGGTGAGGGTAGCCAAGAGACCCAGTACTTC	CASSVGEGSQETQYF
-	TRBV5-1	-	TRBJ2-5	TGCGCCAGCAGCTTTCGGGGTGGTCAAGAGACCCAGTACTTC	CASSFRGGQETQYF